The 17 T cell receptor beta chains reported below all come from one sample, sequenced in a study of shared clonotypes between healthy human individuals. Assay used: immunoSEQ multiplex PCR; TCRdb lists only in-frame clones, some missing. The data show about 2.4 million clones, with approximately 93% seen just once and approximately 0.35% held by the top ten. The sample consisted of naive CD4+ T cells from PBMCs. Documented subset: CD45RA+ positively selected. All receptors derive from a man aged 18 to 35 in good health. Some clones in this sample may be carry-over from other donors' samples.

The sample holds one count of this clone. V and J are TRBV18 and TRBJ2-3, with a possible D match to TRBD2 (6 bases). V lost 2 bases to trimming and J lost 2 bases, with 11 bases between them. CDR1 is KGHSH, CDR2 LQKENI, per germline. CDR3 size: 15 residues. CDR3 DNA: TGTGCCAGCTCACCATTCGGGAGAAACACAGATACGCAGTATTTT. Translated: CASSPFGRNTDTQYF. Filled out from reference TRBV18 and TRBJ2-3, the complete variable domain reads NAGVMQNPRHLVRRRGQEARLRCSPMKGHSHVYWYRQLPEEGLKFMVYLQKENIIDESGMPKERFSAEFPKEGPSILRIQQVVRGDSAAYFCASSPFGRNTDTQYFGPGTRLTVL.

V usage is TRBV28 and J usage is TRBJ2-7, with D possibly called TRBD1 or TRBD2 (6 bases each). V lost 7 bases, J lost 0 bases, and 16 bases lay in between. This CDR3 is built from 15 residues. The germline CDR1 and CDR2 sequences are MDHEN and SYDVKM. Here the CDR3 reads CASTLGGQHSYEQYF. Here the CDR3 DNA reads TGTGCCAGCACCCTGGGGGGACAACACTCCTACGAGCAGTACTTC. The entire variable domain, with the rest obtained from reference TRBV28 and TRBJ2-7, is as follows: DVKVTQSSRYLVKRTGEKVFLECVQDMDHENMFWYRQDPGLGLRLIYFSYDVKMKEKGDIPEGYSVSREKKERFSLILESASTNQTSMYLCASTLGGQHSYEQYFGPGTRLTVT.

V usage is TRBV18 and J usage is TRBJ2-1, with D perhaps TRBD2 (6 bases). Per germline, CDR1 KGHSH and CDR2 LQKENI. The CDR3 covers 15 residues. Trimming took 1 base from V and 4 from J, leaving 11 bases between them. CDR3 sequence: CASSPRGNVYNEQFF. The DNA of the CDR3 is TGTGCCAGCTCACCACGCGGGAACGTATACAATGAGCAGTTCTTC.

The rearrangement uses TRBV28 and TRBJ2-7, with D tentatively TRBD1 (5 bases). The germline V and J ends were trimmed by 4 bases and 1 base, with 17 bases remaining between them. CDR1 is MDHEN and CDR2 is SYDVKM in the germline V gene. The CDR3 sequence is 16 residues long. The CDR3, as DNA: TGTGCCAGCAGTTCCTCTACGCACGCAGGGTCCTACGAGCAGTACTTC. Residues: CASSSSTHAGSYEQYF. Drawing the rest from reference TRBV28 and TRBJ2-7, the complete variable domain is DVKVTQSSRYLVKRTGEKVFLECVQDMDHENMFWYRQDPGLGLRLIYFSYDVKMKEKGDIPEGYSVSREKKERFSLILESASTNQTSMYLCASSSSTHAGSYEQYFGPGTRLTVT.

The CDR3 loop is CASSPTSGSSYNEQFF. The CDR3 DNA reads TGTGCCAGCAGCCCTACTAGCGGGAGCTCCTACAATGAGCAGTTCTTC. The rearrangement joins TRBV7-2 to TRBJ2-1, with 11 nucleotides matching TRBD2. CDR3 length equals 16 residues. Germline V lookup: CDR1 SGHTA, CDR2 FQGNSA. With 5 bases clipped from V and 0 bases from J, the junction kept 3 bases outside the gene matches.

This clone was detected only once. The chain joins TRBV11-2 to TRBJ2-1, with 7 bases identical to TRBD2. V lost 5 bases to trimming and J lost 4 bases; unmatched junction nucleotides: 11. This CDR3 comprises 16 residues. CDR1 is SGHAT, CDR2 FQNNGV, per germline. The CDR3 is CASSPSMAGAYNEQFF. CDR3 nucleotide sequence: TGTGCCAGCAGCCCTAGTATGGCGGGAGCTTACAATGAGCAGTTCTTC.

The V call is TRBV6-5, the J call TRBJ1-4; D gene unclear. V shed 6 bases and J shed 8 bases, with 19 bases lying between them. The CDR3 has 15 residues. Germline V gene lookup returns CDR1 MNHEY and CDR2 SVGAGI. In nucleotides, the CDR3 is TGTGCCAGCAGCCCTGGGGTGTTGGGAGAAGAAAAACTGTTTTTT. Protein product: CASSPGVLGEEKLFF.

The chain has TRBV4-1 and TRBJ1-2; a weak D match, TRBD1 (6 bases). Trimming stripped 8 bases from V and 0 bases from J, with 13 bases between. This CDR3 comprises 14 residues. Germline lookup yields CDR1 MGHRA and CDR2 YSYEKL. In DNA, the CDR3 is TGCGCCAGCTCTTACAGGGAGACTAACTATGGCTACACCTTC. This encodes CASSYRETNYGYTF.

The CDR3 reads CASSMPGGVGGTQYF. The CDR3 DNA follows: TGTGCCAGTAGTATGCCGGGGGGCGTTGGGGGTACGCAGTATTTT. The V and J genes are TRBV19 and TRBJ2-3; the D gene is possibly TRBD2 (7 bases). V lost 3 bases and J lost 8, with 18 bases in between. This CDR3 region has 15 residues. Per germline, CDR1 LNHDA and CDR2 SQIVND (reference sequence).

The chain combines TRBV23-1 with TRBJ2-7; D gene ambiguous. TRBV23-1 is recorded as an ORF, its role being uncertain. V was clipped by 4 bases and J by 3 bases, with 7 bases between them. CDR3 length equals 12 residues. CDR3 loop: CASSPQFYEQYF. The DNA of the CDR3 is TGCGCCAGCAGTCCGCAGTTCTACGAGCAGTACTTC.

The V and J genes are TRBV5-1 and TRBJ1-4; D may be TRBD1 (6 bases). Germline V gene data show CDR1 as SGHRS and CDR2 as YFSETQ. CDR3 length equals 16 residues. V lost 5 bases to trimming and J lost 4 bases, with 18 bases between them. The CDR3: CASSLTVGGLNEKLFF. The CDR3 bases are TGCGCCAGCAGTTTAACGGTCGGGGGCCTTAATGAAAAACTGTTTTTT.

This sequence joins TRBV9 and TRBJ1-2, with a weak D call TRBD1 (5 bases). In germline, CDR1 is SGDLS, CDR2 YYNGEE. This CDR3 region has 16 residues. V lost 4 bases, J lost 6 bases, and 22 bases lay in between. DNA for the CDR3: TGTGCCAGCAGCAAACCCTCGGGTGGCAGGGCCGATGGCTACACCTTC. Translating gives CASSKPSGGRADGYTF.

The V and J genes are TRBV7-2 and TRBJ2-7; TRBD2 might be the D (5 bases). CDR1 and CDR2 (germline): SGHTA, FQGNSA. CDR3 size: 14 residues. The germline V and J ends were trimmed by 3 bases and 0 bases, with 9 bases remaining between them. DNA for the CDR3: TGTGCCAGCAGCTTTAGCGCATTCTCCTACGAGCAGTACTTC. Translating it yields CASSFSAFSYEQYF.

The chain carries TRBV10-3 and TRBJ2-7, with TRBD2 as a possible D gene (5 bases). With 0 bases removed from V and 4 bases from J, the gap between germline ends came to 7 bases. Germline-derived CDR1 and CDR2 are ENHRY and SYGVKD. The CDR3 has 13 residues. This CDR3 is CAISESPGYEQYF. As DNA, the CDR3 is TGTGCCATCAGTGAGTCCCCGGGGTACGAGCAGTACTTC.

The chain is built from TRBV27 and TRBJ1-3; possible D gene TRBD1, 5 bases. The length of the CDR3 is 15 residues. Germline V CDR1 and CDR2: MNHEY, SMNVEV (reference sequence). Trimming pared 4 bases from V and 1 base from J, leaving 11 bases between. The CDR3 sequence is CASSSRRGSGNTIYF. The CDR3 DNA reads as TGTGCCAGCAGTTCCAGACGGGGGTCTGGAAACACCATATATTTT.

The chain employs TRBV27 and TRBJ2-7; the match to TRBD2 covers 7 bases. The CDR3 runs 15 residues. Germline V CDR1 and CDR2: MNHEY, SMNVEV (reference sequence). Losses at the gene ends were 6 bases for V and 6 bases for J; bases not matched to a gene: 14. The CDR3 nucleotides read TGTGCCAGCAGGTCTCCTCTGGGAGGGTTGCGCGAGCAGTACTTC. Translating gives CASRSPLGGLREQYF.

V and J are TRBV25-1 and TRBJ1-3; D ambiguous. Germline assignment: CDR1 MGHDK and CDR2 SYGVNS. Trimming pared 1 base from V and 2 bases from J, leaving 9 bases between. The length of the CDR3 is 15 residues. DNA of the CDR3: TGTGCCAGCAGTGAATGGTCAAGCGCTGGAAACACCATATATTTT. It is translated as CASSEWSSAGNTIYF.